Listed below are T cell receptor beta chains from one sample, sequenced in a study of cytomegalovirus exposure and HLA in healthy donors. The protocol was immunoSEQ multiplex PCR, while the TCRdb copy is restricted to in-frame clones and leaves out a portion. The table lists 90,000 to 110,000 clones, around 81% of them singletons, with roughly 2.2% in the top ten. The sequencing sample was made of PBMCs. Source of these receptors: a woman in her thirties in good health and CMV-seronegative. The CDR3 runs from the conserved cysteine through the conserved F or W. D genes are given only for firm matches. The size field is filled for only some rows; it gives once, few, many or a size class.

j_gene: TRBJ2-3
abundance: NA
d_gene: NA
v_gene: TRBV6-6
CDR3aa: CAIRGAPYHGTDTQYF
CDR3nt: TGTGCCATCAGGGGGGCCCCATACCACGGCACAGATACGCAGTATTTT

j_gene: TRBJ2-7
abundance: few
d_gene: TRBD2
v_gene: TRBV27
CDR3aa: CASSTKTSGYSYEQYF
CDR3nt: TGTGCCAGCAGTACGAAGACTAGCGGGTATTCCTACGAGCAGTACTTC

j_gene: TRBJ2-2
abundance: NA
d_gene: NA
v_gene: TRBV6-5
CDR3aa: CASSLSPGGNTGELFF
CDR3nt: TGTGCCAGCAGTTTGTCCCCCGGGGGGAACACCGGGGAGCTGTTTTTT

j_gene: TRBJ2-7
abundance: NA
d_gene: NA
v_gene: TRBV28
CDR3aa: CASSATEYRDEQYF
CDR3nt: TGTGCCAGCAGTGCTACAGAGTACCGCGACGAGCAGTACTTC

j_gene: TRBJ2-1
abundance: NA
d_gene: TRBD2
v_gene: TRBV28
CDR3aa: CATILREGPPNEQFF
CDR3nt: TGTGCCACCATTTTAAGGGAGGGCCCCCCCAATGAGCAGTTCTTC

j_gene: TRBJ2-1
abundance: NA
d_gene: TRBD2
v_gene: TRBV10-1
CDR3aa: CASSDQREGEQFF
CDR3nt: TGCGCCAGCAGTGATCAGCGGGAGGGGGAGCAGTTCTTC

j_gene: TRBJ2-7
abundance: once
d_gene: TRBD2
v_gene: TRBV28
CDR3aa: CATLMTSGYEQYF
CDR3nt: TGTGCCACCCTGATGACTAGCGGTTACGAGCAGTACTTC

j_gene: TRBJ2-1
abundance: NA
d_gene: TRBD2
v_gene: TRBV9
CDR3aa: CASSGVAGAGNEQFF
CDR3nt: TGTGCCAGCAGCGGAGTAGCGGGAGCGGGCAATGAGCAGTTCTTC

j_gene: TRBJ2-3
abundance: NA
d_gene: TRBD1
v_gene: TRBV12-5
CDR3aa: CASGLETGMPDTQYF
CDR3nt: TGTGCTAGTGGTTTGGAGACAGGGATGCCAGATACGCAGTATTTT

j_gene: TRBJ1-5
abundance: NA
d_gene: NA
v_gene: TRBV2
CDR3aa: CASSGDQPQHF
CDR3nt: TGTGCCAGCAGCGGGGATCAGCCCCAGCATTTT

j_gene: TRBJ1-2
abundance: few
d_gene: NA
v_gene: TRBV4-1
CDR3aa: CASSQLMRRESLAGYTF
CDR3nt: TGCGCCAGCAGCCAACTCATGCGACGGGAGTCTTTGGCCGGCTACACCTTC

j_gene: TRBJ1-5
abundance: NA
d_gene: TRBD1
v_gene: TRBV19
CDR3aa: CASSAGTGNQPQHF
CDR3nt: TGTGCCAGTAGCGCGGGGACAGGGAACCAGCCCCAGCATTTT

j_gene: TRBJ1-2
abundance: NA
d_gene: TRBD1
v_gene: TRBV5-1
CDR3aa: CASSLGGSGQFYGYTF
CDR3nt: TGCGCCAGCAGCTTGGGGGGCTCGGGACAGTTCTATGGCTACACCTTC

j_gene: TRBJ1-1
abundance: NA
d_gene: NA
v_gene: TRBV7-8
CDR3aa: CASSLVGPNAEAFF
CDR3nt: TGTGCCAGCAGCTTAGTTGGGCCTAACGCTGAAGCTTTCTTT

j_gene: TRBJ2-1
abundance: NA
d_gene: NA
v_gene: TRBV6-5
CDR3aa: CASSTRGNEQFF
CDR3nt: TGTGCCAGCAGTACTCGGGGGAATGAGCAGTTCTTC

j_gene: TRBJ1-1
abundance: NA
d_gene: NA
v_gene: TRBV11-2
CDR3aa: CASSLAEYGGEAFF
CDR3nt: TGTGCCAGCAGCTTAGCGGAGTACGGGGGAGAAGCTTTCTTT

j_gene: TRBJ1-2
abundance: NA
d_gene: NA
v_gene: TRBV19
CDR3aa: CASSTRQSLYGYTF
CDR3nt: TGTGCCAGTAGTACTCGACAGTCCCTCTATGGCTACACCTTC

j_gene: TRBJ2-7
abundance: once
d_gene: NA
v_gene: TRBV5-1
CDR3aa: CASSLDGGNSEEQYF
CDR3nt: TGCGCCAGCAGCTTGGATGGAGGGAACTCAGAAGAGCAGTACTTC

j_gene: TRBJ2-2
abundance: NA
d_gene: NA
v_gene: TRBV18
CDR3aa: CATAGTLNTGELFF
CDR3nt: TGTGCCACCGCCGGGACATTGAACACCGGGGAGCTGTTTTTT

j_gene: TRBJ2-1
abundance: NA
d_gene: TRBD2
v_gene: TRBV2
CDR3aa: CASSISLADNEQFF
CDR3nt: TGTGCCAGCAGTATTTCGCTAGCGGACAATGAGCAGTTCTTC

j_gene: TRBJ2-2
abundance: once
d_gene: TRBD2
v_gene: TRBV4-2
CDR3aa: CASSRDSSGGTGELFF
CDR3nt: TGTGCCAGCAGCCGAGACTCTAGCGGGGGCACCGGGGAGCTGTTTTTT

j_gene: TRBJ2-5
abundance: NA
d_gene: NA
v_gene: TRBV12-1
CDR3aa: CASSYPGLAGITVTQYF
CDR3nt: TGTGCCAGCAGCTATCCGGGACTAGCGGGAATAACGGTCACCCAGTACTTC